The 16 T cell receptor beta chains presented below share a single source sample, sequenced in a study of OX40 agonist ivuxolimab in advanced cancers. The assay was immunoSEQ multiplex PCR, and TCRdb's table has in-frame clones only and misses some. Of 77,000 or so clones listed, 80% to 95% were seen once; the top ten hold around 0.3%. Sample: CD4+ or CD8+ T cells sorted from blood, taken in a trial of the OX40 agonist ivuxolimab. These receptors all stem from an adult with an advanced solid tumor such as melanoma, head and neck, liver or kidney cancer.

As concerns this clone: The sample contains more than one DNA sequence encoding this CDR3. This chain links TRBV9 with TRBJ2-5; D unresolved. From germline, CDR1 is SGDLS and CDR2 YYNGEE. Trimming took off 0 bases at V and 0 bases at J, with 6 bases between the two ends. The CDR3 spans 14 residues. The CDR3 nucleotides read TGTGCCAGCAGCGTAGAGGGTAACCAAGAGACCCAGTACTTC. It specifies CASSVEGNQETQYF.

The J gene is TRBJ1-5, the V gene TRBV5-6, with a weak D call TRBD1 (6 bases). The ends were cut back, 3 bases at V and 2 bases at J, with 15 bases in the middle. This CDR3 region has 16 residues. Germline assignment: CDR1 SGHDT and CDR2 YYEEEE. The CDR3 DNA is TGTGCCAGCAGCTGGGGGGGCACAGGGCGCAATCAGCCCCAGCATTTT. Amino acids: CASSWGGTGRNQPQHF.

The chain links TRBV5-8 to TRBJ2-3; D perhaps matches TRBD1 (6 bases). The V gene lost 4 bases and the J gene lost 4 bases, with 10 bases spanning the gap. The CDR3 loop spans 13 amino acids. The germline gives CDR1 SGHTS, CDR2 YDEGEE. The CDR3 loop is CASSAQGADTQYF. Written as DNA, the CDR3 is TGTGCCAGCAGCGCACAGGGAGCAGATACGCAGTATTTT.

This chain links TRBV5-1 with TRBJ2-7; D possibly corresponds to TRBD2 (5 bases). Germline V CDR1 and CDR2: SGHRS, YFSETQ. Trimming cost V 2 bases and J 0 bases, with 9 bases left between them. CDR3 length equals 14 residues. CDR3 DNA: TGCGCCAGCAGCTTTCAGCGGAACTCCTACGAGCAGTACTTC. Its translation is CASSFQRNSYEQYF.

V usage is TRBV5-1 and J usage is TRBJ2-1, with D possibly being TRBD1 or TRBD2 (6 bases each). In germline, CDR1 is SGHRS, CDR2 YFSETQ. This CDR3 region has 16 residues. V was shortened by 0 bases and J by 7 bases, with 17 bases between the two germline ends. CDR3 sequence reads: CASSLEGGGSWNEQFF. As DNA, the CDR3 is TGCGCCAGCAGCTTGGAGGGGGGAGGTTCATGGAATGAGCAGTTCTTC.

The gene calls are TRBV11-3 and TRBJ2-1; D gene unclear. Deletions cut 0 bases from V and 0 bases from J, with 3 bases between. CDR3 length: 14 residues. Germline loops: CDR1 SGHNT, CDR2 YENEEA. The CDR3, as DNA: TGTGCCAGCAGCTTAGATAGCTCCTACAATGAGCAGTTCTTC. It specifies CASSLDSSYNEQFF.

V gene TRBV4-2 combines with J gene TRBJ1-4; a weak D match, TRBD1 (5 bases). V lost 0 bases and J lost 13, with 24 bases in between. The V gene's germline CDR1 is LGHNA and CDR2 YNFKEQ. The CDR3 loop spans 17 amino acids. The CDR3 sequence: CASSQDEGRGGAEGLFF. CDR3 DNA: TGTGCCAGCAGCCAAGATGAGGGGAGGGGAGGGGCTGAGGGACTGTTTTTT.

This sequence joins TRBV19 and TRBJ2-2; 10 bases align to TRBD1. The CDR3 is made up of 16 amino acids. The germline V gene has CDR1 LNHDA and CDR2 SQIVND (reference sequence). J was trimmed by 4 bases and V by 5 bases; bases with no gene match: 7. The CDR3 coding sequence is TGTGCCAGTAGTGCCGGACAGGGGGGTCCCACCGGGGAGCTGTTTTTT. It translates to CASSAGQGGPTGELFF.

The chain combines TRBV27 with TRBJ2-2, with 8 bases aligning to TRBD1. Germline assignment: CDR1 MNHEY and CDR2 SMNVEV (reference sequence). V shed 2 bases, J shed 5 bases, and the junction held 4 bases outside the gene matches. The CDR3 has 15 residues. The CDR3 is CASSLGQGRTGELFF. The CDR3 coding sequence is TGTGCCAGCAGTTTAGGACAGGGTCGAACCGGGGAGCTGTTTTTT.

This chain uses TRBV5-6 with TRBJ2-3; TRBD2 agrees at 10 bases. This CDR3 spans 16 amino acids. Germline CDR1 is SGHDT and CDR2 is YYEEEE. Unmatched junction bases numbered 12, after V lost 3 bases and J lost 8 bases. The CDR3 region has the DNA TGTGCCAGCAGCTCTTATGGGAGCGGGAGGGCCGGTACGCAGTATTTT. It specifies CASSSYGSGRAGTQYF.

The V and J genes are TRBV25-1 and TRBJ1-5; possible D gene TRBD1, 5 bases. The length of the CDR3 is 15 residues. CDR1 MGHDK and CDR2 SYGVNS come from the germline V gene. V lost 3 bases and J 2 bases, leaving 11 bases between the germline ends. The chain's CDR3 is CASSDGGKGNQPQHF. The DNA for the CDR3 is TGTGCCAGCAGTGATGGGGGAAAAGGCAATCAGCCCCAGCATTTT.

This sequence joins TRBV14 and TRBJ2-2, with D possibly being TRBD2 (5 bases). Germline loops: CDR1 SGHDN, CDR2 FVKESK. This CDR3 region has 17 residues. Trimming took 1 base from V and 1 from J, leaving 13 bases between them. The CDR3 sequence: CASSQVKASLNTGELFF. For the CDR3, the DNA is TGTGCCAGCAGCCAAGTTAAGGCTAGCTTGAACACCGGGGAGCTGTTTTTT.

V gene TRBV5-4 combines with J gene TRBJ2-5, with TRBD2 matching over 13 bases. This CDR3 region has 16 residues. Germline CDR1 and CDR2: SGHNT and YYREEE (reference sequence). V gave up 4 bases and J gave up 5 bases; unmatched junction bases: 8. The CDR3 nucleotides are TGTGCCAGCAGCACAAGGACTAGCGGGAGTGGTGAGACCCAGTACTTC. Its protein product is CASSTRTSGSGETQYF.

V gene TRBV7-2 combines with J gene TRBJ2-4; 11 positions agree with TRBD2. There are 15 residues in the CDR3. Germline V CDR1 and CDR2: SGHTA, FQGNSA. Trimming removed 6 bases from V and 7 bases from J; junction bases left unmatched: 8. The chain's CDR3 is CASSRVAGGPNIQYF. DNA for the CDR3: TGTGCCAGCAGTCGGGTAGCGGGAGGGCCTAACATTCAGTACTTC. The whole variable domain, filled in from reference TRBV7-2 and TRBJ2-4, reads GAGVSQSPSNKVTEKGKDVELRCDPISGHTALYWYRQSLGQGLEFLIYFQGNSAPDKSGLPSDRFSAERTGGSVSTLTIQRTQQEDSAVYLCASSRVAGGPNIQYFGAGTRLSVL.

This sequence joins TRBV5-1 and TRBJ2-7; 12 bases fit TRBD2. The V gene's germline CDR1 is SGHRS and CDR2 YFSETQ. V trimming: 3 bases; J trimming: 3 bases; junction bases outside the gene matches: 1. This CDR3 is built from 14 residues. CDR3 region: CASSSTSGSYEQYF. The DNA for the CDR3 is TGCGCCAGCAGCTCGACTAGCGGGAGCTACGAGCAGTACTTC.

The genes are TRBV4-1 and TRBJ1-2, with D tentatively TRBD1 (5 bases). The CDR3 is 14 residues long. V was clipped by 0 bases and J by 4 bases, with 9 bases between them. The germline CDR1 and CDR2 sequences are MGHRA and YSYEKL. The CDR3, as DNA: TGCGCCAGCAGCCAAGAGACAGCTCTCTATGGCTACACCTTC. Protein: CASSQETALYGYTF.